This T cell receptor (beta chain) was obtained from a study of patients and donors after allogeneic stem cell transplantation. This clonotype is a singleton in its sample. TCRdb reprocessed the RT-PCR reads with MiXCR, giving one entry per CDR3 protein. The sample yields 200,000 to 250,000 distinct CDR3 sequences, around an eighth seen once. Sequences were obtained from blood, either unsorted or a sorted T cell fraction (not recorded which). The TCR was taken from a human donor who was either an allogeneic HSCT recipient or a stem cell or donor lymphocyte infusion donor (not recorded which). It is not recorded whose cells these are; they may come from a transplant donor.

The CDR3, as DNA: TGTGCCTGGAGTCCGGGAGGGCCCAGCGAGCAGTACTTC. Amino acids: CAWSPGGPSEQYF. This rearrangement joins TRBV30 to TRBJ2-7, with 8 positions matching TRBD2. The CDR3 runs 13 residues. The V gene's germline CDR1 is GTSNPN and CDR2 SVGIG (reference sequence). V lost 2 bases to trimming and J lost 6 bases; unmatched junction nucleotides: 6. The full variable domain, completed using reference TRBV30 and TRBJ2-7, is SQTIHQWPATLVQPVGSPLSLECTVEGTSNPNLYWYRQAAGRGLQLLFYSVGIGQISSEVPQNLSASRPQDRQFILSSKKLLLSDSGFYLCAWSPGGPSEQYFGPGTRLTVT.